The 6 T cell receptor beta chains reported below all come from one sample, sequenced in a study of Ad26.COV2.S vaccination and SARS-CoV-2 variants. The assay was immunoSEQ multiplex PCR, and TCRdb's table has in-frame clones only and misses some. The sample includes fewer than 500,000 clones, less than 95% of them seen just once. As for treatment: 19 received Ad26.COV2.S at low or high dose, single or two shots; about 5 received placebo; per-sample allocation not given. Sampling happened 63 days after the first vaccine or placebo injection. The source was peripheral blood, collected in a trial of Ad26.COV2.S vaccine versus placebo. The receptors were sampled from a person between 18 and 65 years old who received the Ad26.COV2.S COVID-19 vaccine or a placebo.

This clone was counted between two and nine times. The sample holds other DNA sequences that translate to the same CDR3. This chain connects TRBV3-1 (or the pseudogene TRBV3-2) to TRBJ2-7; D remains unclear. This CDR3 has 14 residues. Deletions cut 1 base from V and 5 bases from J, with 12 bases between. CDR1 is LGHDT, CDR2 YNNKEL, per germline (reference sequence). CDR3 in amino acids: CASSQVVDGHEQYF. For the CDR3, the DNA is TGTGCCAGCAGCCAAGTGGTGGACGGCCACGAGCAGTACTTC.

The rearrangement links TRBV5-1 to TRBJ2-1; D is possibly TRBD2 (5 bases). V was clipped by 1 base and J by 0 bases, with 11 bases between them. This CDR3 has 16 amino acids. The V gene's germline CDR1 is SGHRS and CDR2 YFSETQ. This CDR3 reads CASSLLRTSSYNEQFF. CDR3 sequence (DNA): TGCGCCAGCAGCTTGTTGCGTACTAGCTCCTACAATGAGCAGTTCTTC. The full variable domain, completed using reference TRBV5-1 and TRBJ2-1, is KAGVTQTPRYLIKTRGQQVTLSCSPISGHRSVSWYQQTPGQGLQFLFEYFSETQRNKGNFPGRFSGRQFSNSRSEMNVSTLELGDSALYLCASSLLRTSSYNEQFFGPGTRLTVL.

This clone has more than one count but fewer than ten. This chain joins TRBV2 and TRBJ1-6, with 7 bases fitting TRBD1. With V trimmed by 5 bases and J by 3 bases, 4 bases remained unmatched. The CDR3 is 15 amino acids. Per germline, CDR1 SNHLY and CDR2 FYNNEI. The CDR3 loop is CASSPDRDYNSPLHF. The CDR3 coding sequence is TGTGCCAGCAGTCCAGACAGGGACTATAATTCACCCCTCCACTTT.

This clone appeared a few times. The chain couples TRBV7-3 to TRBJ2-7; a possible D gene is TRBD1 (5 bases). The CDR3 spans 13 residues. Germline values: CDR1 SGHTA, CDR2 FQGTGA. V gave up 2 bases and J gave up 6 bases, with 11 bases separating them. The CDR3 DNA sequence: TGTGCCAGCAGCTTATCCAGGGTAACCGAGCAGTACTTC. The encoded protein is CASSLSRVTEQYF.

The CDR3 DNA is TGTGCCAGCAGCTCCTACACAGGGACCTCCTACGAGCAGTACTTC. Its translation: CASSSYTGTSYEQYF. The chain has TRBV3-1 (or the pseudogene TRBV3-2) and TRBJ2-7; maybe TRBD1 (6 bases). The V end was cut by 5 bases, the J end by 0 bases, with 14 bases between. CDR1 is LGHDT and CDR2 is YNNKEL in the germline V gene (reference sequence). The CDR3 length is 15 residues.

The chain recombines TRBV14 with TRBJ1-1; D is unclear. CDR1 is SGHDN and CDR2 is FVKESK in the germline V gene. The V gene lost 4 bases and the J gene lost 1 base, with 10 bases spanning the gap. The CDR3 consists of 14 residues. CDR3 nucleotides: TGTGCCAGCAGCCGGAACAGAGCGAACACTGAAGCTTTCTTT. It codes for CASSRNRANTEAFF.